The sequence of this T cell receptor beta chain was determined in a study of beta chain features in type 1 diabetes. The study reverse transcribed the entire isolated RNA, so it sequenced expressed TCRB transcripts. Clones were sequenced by immunoSEQ multiplex PCR, and TCRdb holds only the in-frame ones, with some missing. The sample includes just over 450,000 clones, about 29% of them seen just once. The TCR comes from a young man in good health. Sequencing input: naive CD4+ T cells from blood.

The CDR3 is CASSTTSGSYEQYF. CDR3 nucleotide sequence: TGTGCCAGCAGCACGACTAGCGGGAGCTACGAGCAGTACTTC. The J gene is TRBJ2-5, the V gene TRBV9; the match to TRBD2 covers 12 bases. Near its end, the DNA agrees better with TRBJ2-7, so the J call may be wrong. Germline lookup yields CDR1 SGDLS and CDR2 YYNGEE. This CDR3 is 14 amino acids long.